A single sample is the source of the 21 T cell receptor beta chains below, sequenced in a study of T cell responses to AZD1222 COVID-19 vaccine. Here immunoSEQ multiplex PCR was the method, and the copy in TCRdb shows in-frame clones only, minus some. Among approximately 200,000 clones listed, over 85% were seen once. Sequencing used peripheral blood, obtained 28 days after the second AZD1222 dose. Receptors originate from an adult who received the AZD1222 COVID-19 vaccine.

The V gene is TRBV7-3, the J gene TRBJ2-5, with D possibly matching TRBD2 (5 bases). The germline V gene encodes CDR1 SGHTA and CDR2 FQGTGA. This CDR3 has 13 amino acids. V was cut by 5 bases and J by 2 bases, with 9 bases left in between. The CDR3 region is CASSRGQQETQYF. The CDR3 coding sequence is TGTGCCAGCAGCCGAGGGCAGCAAGAGACCCAGTACTTC. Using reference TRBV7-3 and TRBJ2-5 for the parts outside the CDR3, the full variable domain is GAGVSQTPSNKVTEKGKYVELRCDPISGHTALYWYRQSLGQGPEFLIYFQGTGAADDSGLPNDRFFAVRPEGSVSTLKIQRTERGDSAVYLCASSRGQQETQYFGPGTRLLVL.

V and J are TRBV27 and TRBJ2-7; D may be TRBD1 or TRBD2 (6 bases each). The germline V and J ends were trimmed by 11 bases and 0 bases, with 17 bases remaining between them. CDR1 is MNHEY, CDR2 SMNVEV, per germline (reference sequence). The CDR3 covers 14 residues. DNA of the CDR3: TGTGCCCGCGGGGTCGGGACACCCTCCTACGAGCAGTACTTC. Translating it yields CARGVGTPSYEQYF.

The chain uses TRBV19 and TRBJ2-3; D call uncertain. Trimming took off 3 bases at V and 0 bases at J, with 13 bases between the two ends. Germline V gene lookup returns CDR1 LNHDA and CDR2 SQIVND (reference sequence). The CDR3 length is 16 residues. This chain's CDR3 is CASSIPSADSTDTQYF. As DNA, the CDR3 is TGTGCCAGTAGTATCCCCTCTGCGGATAGCACAGATACGCAGTATTTT.

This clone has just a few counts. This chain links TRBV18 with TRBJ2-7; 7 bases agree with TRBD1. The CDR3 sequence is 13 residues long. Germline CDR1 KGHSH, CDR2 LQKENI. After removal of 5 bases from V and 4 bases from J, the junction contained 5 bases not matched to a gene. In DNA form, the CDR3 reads TGTGCCAGCTCATACCGGGACAGTTACGAGCAGTACTTC. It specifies CASSYRDSYEQYF.

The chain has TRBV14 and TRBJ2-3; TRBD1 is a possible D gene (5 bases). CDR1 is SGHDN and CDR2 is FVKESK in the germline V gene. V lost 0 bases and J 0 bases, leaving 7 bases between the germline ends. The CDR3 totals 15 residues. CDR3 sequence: CASSQDRVSTDTQYF. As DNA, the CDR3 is TGTGCCAGCAGCCAAGACAGGGTTAGCACAGATACGCAGTATTTT. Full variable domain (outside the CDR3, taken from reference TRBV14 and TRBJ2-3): EAGVTQFPSHSVIEKGQTVTLRCDPISGHDNLYWYRRVMGKEIKFLLHFVKESKQDESGMPNNRFLAERTGGTYSTLKVQPAELEDSGVYFCASSQDRVSTDTQYFGPGTRLTVL.

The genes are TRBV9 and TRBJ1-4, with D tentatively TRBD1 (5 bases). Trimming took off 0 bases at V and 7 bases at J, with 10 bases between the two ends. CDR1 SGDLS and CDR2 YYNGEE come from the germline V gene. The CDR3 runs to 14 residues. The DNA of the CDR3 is TGTGCCAGCAGCGTAGCGGGGGATAGTGAAAAACTGTTTTTT. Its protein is CASSVAGDSEKLFF.

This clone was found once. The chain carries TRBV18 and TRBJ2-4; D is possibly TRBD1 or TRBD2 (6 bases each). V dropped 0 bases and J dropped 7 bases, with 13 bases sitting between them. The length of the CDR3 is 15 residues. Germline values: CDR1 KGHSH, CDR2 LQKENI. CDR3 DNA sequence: TGTGCCAGCTCACCACCCCAAGCCGGGGGCAACATTCAGTACTTC. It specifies CASSPPQAGGNIQYF.

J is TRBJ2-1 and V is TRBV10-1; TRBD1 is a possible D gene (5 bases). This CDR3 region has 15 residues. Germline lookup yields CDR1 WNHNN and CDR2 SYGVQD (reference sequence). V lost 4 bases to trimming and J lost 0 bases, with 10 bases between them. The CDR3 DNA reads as TGCGCCAGCAGTGCTAAAAGGGGCTCCTACAATGAGCAGTTCTTC. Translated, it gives CASSAKRGSYNEQFF.

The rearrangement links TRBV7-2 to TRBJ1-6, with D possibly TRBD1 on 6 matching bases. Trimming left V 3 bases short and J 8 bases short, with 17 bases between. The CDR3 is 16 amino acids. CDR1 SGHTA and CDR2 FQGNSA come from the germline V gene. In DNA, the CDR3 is TGTGCCAGCAGCTTGAAGGGGGGCAGGGGTGATTCACCCCTCCACTTT. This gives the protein CASSLKGGRGDSPLHF.

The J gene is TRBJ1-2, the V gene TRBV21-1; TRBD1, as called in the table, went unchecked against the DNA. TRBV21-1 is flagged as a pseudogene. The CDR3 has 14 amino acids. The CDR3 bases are TGTGCCAGCCCCAGGGGGCGCGAGGTCTATGGCTACACCTTC. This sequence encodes CASPRGREVYGYTF.

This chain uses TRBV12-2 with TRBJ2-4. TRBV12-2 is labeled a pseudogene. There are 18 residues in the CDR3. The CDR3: CASRLAKGQNVAKNIQYF. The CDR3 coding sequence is TGTGCAAGTCGCTTAGCTAAGGGTCAGAACGTAGCCAAAAACATTCAGTACTTC.

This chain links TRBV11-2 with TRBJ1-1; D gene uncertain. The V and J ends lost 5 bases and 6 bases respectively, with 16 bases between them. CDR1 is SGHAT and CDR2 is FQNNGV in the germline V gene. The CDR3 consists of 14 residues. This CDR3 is CASSPHSGSPEAFF. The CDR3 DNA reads TGTGCCAGCAGCCCCCACAGCGGGTCCCCTGAAGCTTTCTTT.

The CDR3 is CASSLVGNTGELFF. As DNA, the CDR3 is TGTGCCAGCAGCTTAGTAGGGAACACCGGGGAGCTGTTTTTT. This chain joins TRBV7-3 and TRBJ2-2; D is uncertain. Trimming took 2 bases from V and 1 from J, leaving 5 bases between them. Germline loops: CDR1 SGHTA, CDR2 FQGTGA. The CDR3 runs 14 residues.

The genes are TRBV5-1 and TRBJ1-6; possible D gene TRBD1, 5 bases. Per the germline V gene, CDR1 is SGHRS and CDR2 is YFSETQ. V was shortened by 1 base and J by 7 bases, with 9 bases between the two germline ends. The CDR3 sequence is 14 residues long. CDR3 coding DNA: TGCGCCAGCAGCTTGAGGCAGGGCAATTCACCCCTCCACTTT. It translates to CASSLRQGNSPLHF.

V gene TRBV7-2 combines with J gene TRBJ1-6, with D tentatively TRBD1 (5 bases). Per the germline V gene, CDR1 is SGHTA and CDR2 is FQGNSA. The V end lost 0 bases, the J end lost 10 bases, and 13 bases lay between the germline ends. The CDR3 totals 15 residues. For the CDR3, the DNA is TGTGCCAGCAGCTTAGCAGGGGAGGGTAGGTCACCCCTCCACTTT. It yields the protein CASSLAGEGRSPLHF. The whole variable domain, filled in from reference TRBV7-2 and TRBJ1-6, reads GAGVSQSPSNKVTEKGKDVELRCDPISGHTALYWYRQSLGQGLEFLIYFQGNSAPDKSGLPSDRFSAERTGGSVSTLTIQRTQQEDSAVYLCASSLAGEGRSPLHFGNGTRLTVT.

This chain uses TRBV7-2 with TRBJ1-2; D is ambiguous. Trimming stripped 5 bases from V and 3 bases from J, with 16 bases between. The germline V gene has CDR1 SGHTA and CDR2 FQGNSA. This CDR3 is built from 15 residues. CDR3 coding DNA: TGTGCCAGCAGCACCGCCGAAGGTGGAGACTATGGCTACACCTTC. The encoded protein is CASSTAEGGDYGYTF.

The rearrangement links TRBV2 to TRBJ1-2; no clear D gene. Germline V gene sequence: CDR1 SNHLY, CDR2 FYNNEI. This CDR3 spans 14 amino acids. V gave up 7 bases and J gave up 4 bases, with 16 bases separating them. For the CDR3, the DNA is TGTGCCAGCAAGAAGTCCGGCTACCTCTATGGCTACACCTTC. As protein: CASKKSGYLYGYTF.

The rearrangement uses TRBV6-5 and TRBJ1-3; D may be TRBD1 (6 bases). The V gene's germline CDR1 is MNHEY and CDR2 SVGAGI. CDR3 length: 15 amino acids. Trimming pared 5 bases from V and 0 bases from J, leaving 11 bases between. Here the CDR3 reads CASSRQVSSGNTIYF. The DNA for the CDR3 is TGTGCCAGCAGTCGACAGGTTAGCTCTGGAAACACCATATATTTT.

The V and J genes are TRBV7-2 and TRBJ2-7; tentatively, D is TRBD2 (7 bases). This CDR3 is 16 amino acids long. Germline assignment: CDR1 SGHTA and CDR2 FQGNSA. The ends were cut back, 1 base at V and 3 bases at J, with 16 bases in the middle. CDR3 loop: CASSLVGGGGNYEQYF. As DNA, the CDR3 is TGTGCCAGCAGCTTAGTTGGGGGAGGGGGTAACTACGAGCAGTACTTC.

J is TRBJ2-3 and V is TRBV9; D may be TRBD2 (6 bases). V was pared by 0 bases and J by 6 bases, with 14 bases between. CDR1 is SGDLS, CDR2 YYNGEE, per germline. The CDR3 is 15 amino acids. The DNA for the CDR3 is TGTGCCAGCAGCGTAGGAACGAGGAGGGGTGATACGCAGTATTTT. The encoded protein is CASSVGTRRGDTQYF.

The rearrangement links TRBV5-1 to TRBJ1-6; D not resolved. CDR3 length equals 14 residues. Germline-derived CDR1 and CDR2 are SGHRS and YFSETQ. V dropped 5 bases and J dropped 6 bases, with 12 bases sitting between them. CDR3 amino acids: CASRAGIRNSPLHF. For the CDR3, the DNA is TGCGCCAGCAGGGCGGGTATTCGTAATTCACCCCTCCACTTT.